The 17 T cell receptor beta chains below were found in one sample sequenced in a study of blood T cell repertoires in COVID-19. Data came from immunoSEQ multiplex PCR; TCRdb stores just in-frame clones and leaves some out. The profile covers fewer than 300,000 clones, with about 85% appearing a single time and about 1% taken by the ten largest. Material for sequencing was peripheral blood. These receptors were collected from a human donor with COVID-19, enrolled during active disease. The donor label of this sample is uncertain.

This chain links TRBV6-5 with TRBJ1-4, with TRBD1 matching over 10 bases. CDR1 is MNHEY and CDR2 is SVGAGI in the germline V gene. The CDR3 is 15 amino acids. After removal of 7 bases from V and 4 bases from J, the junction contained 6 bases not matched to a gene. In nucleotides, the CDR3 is TGTGCCAGCATGCGGGACAGGGGAGGTAATGAAAAACTGTTTTTT. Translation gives CASMRDRGGNEKLFF.

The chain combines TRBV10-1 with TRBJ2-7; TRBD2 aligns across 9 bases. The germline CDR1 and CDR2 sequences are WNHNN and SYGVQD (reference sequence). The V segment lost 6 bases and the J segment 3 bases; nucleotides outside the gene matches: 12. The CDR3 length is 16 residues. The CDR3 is CASSNALAGKLYEQYF. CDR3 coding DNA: TGCGCCAGCAGCAACGCCCTAGCGGGGAAACTCTACGAGCAGTACTTC.

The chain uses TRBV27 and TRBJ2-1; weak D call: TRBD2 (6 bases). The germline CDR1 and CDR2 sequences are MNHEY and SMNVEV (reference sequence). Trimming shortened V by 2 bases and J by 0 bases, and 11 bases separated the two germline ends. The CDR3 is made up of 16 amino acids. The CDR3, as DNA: TGTGCCAGCAGTTTAATACGTAGCGGCTCCTACAATGAGCAGTTCTTC. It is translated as CASSLIRSGSYNEQFF.

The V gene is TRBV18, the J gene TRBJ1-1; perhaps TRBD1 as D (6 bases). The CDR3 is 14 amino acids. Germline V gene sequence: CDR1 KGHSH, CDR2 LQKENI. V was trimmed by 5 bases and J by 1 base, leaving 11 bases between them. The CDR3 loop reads CASSYRTENTEAFF. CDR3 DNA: TGTGCCAGCTCATATCGGACAGAGAACACTGAAGCTTTCTTT.

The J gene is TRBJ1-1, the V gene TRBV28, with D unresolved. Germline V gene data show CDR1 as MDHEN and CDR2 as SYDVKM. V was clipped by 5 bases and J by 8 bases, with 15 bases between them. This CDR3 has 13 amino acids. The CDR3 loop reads CASSLPSRPEAFF. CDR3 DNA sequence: TGTGCCAGCAGTCTACCCTCGAGGCCCGAAGCTTTCTTT.

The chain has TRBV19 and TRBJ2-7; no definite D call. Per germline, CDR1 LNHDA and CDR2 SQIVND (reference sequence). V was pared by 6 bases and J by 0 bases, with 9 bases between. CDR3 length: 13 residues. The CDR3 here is CASRVSSSYEQYF. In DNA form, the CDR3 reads TGTGCCAGTAGGGTCTCGAGCTCCTACGAGCAGTACTTC.

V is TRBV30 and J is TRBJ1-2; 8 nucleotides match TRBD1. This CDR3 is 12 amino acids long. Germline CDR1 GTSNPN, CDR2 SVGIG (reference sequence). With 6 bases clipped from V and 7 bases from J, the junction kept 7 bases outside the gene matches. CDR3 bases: TGTGCCTGCTCAGGGGGCTTAAGTGGCTACACCTTC. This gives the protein CACSGGLSGYTF.

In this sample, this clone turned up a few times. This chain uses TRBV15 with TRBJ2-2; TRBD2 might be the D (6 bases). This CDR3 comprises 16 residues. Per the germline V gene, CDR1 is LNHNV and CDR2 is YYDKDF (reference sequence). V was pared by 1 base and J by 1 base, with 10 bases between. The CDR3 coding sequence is TGTGCCACCAGCAGAGGAGGAGGGCTGAACACCGGGGAGCTGTTTTTT. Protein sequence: CATSRGGGLNTGELFF.

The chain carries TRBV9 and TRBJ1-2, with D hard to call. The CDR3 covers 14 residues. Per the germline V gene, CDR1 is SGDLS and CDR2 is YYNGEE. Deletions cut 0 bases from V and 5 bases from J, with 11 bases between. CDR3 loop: CASSVAGEGYGYTF. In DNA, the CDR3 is TGTGCCAGCAGCGTAGCCGGGGAGGGTTATGGCTACACCTTC. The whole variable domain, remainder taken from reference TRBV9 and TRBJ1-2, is DSGVTQTPKHLITATGQRVTLRCSPRSGDLSVYWYQQSLDQGLQFLIQYYNGEERAKGNILERFSAQQFPDLHSELNLSSLELGDSALYFCASSVAGEGYGYTFGSGTRLTVV.

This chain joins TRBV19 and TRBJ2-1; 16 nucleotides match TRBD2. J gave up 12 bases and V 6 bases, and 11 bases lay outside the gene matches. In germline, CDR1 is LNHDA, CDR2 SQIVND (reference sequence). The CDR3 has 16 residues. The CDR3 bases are TGTGCCAGTAGCCCGGGACTAGCGGGAGGGCTTCTTCGGCAGTTCTTC. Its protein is CASSPGLAGGLLRQFF.

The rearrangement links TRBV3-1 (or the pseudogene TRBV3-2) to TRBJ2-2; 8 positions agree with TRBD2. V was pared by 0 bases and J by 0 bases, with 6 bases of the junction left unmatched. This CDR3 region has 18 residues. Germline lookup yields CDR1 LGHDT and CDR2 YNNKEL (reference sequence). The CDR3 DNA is TGTGCCAGCAGCCAAGATATACCTAGCGGGCCGAACACCGGGGAGCTGTTTTTT. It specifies CASSQDIPSGPNTGELFF.

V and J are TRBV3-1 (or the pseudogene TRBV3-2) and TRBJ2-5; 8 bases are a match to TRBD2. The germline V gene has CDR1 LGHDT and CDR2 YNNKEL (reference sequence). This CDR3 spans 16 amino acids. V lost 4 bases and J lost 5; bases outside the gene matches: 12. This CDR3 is CASSLAAGGGRETQYF. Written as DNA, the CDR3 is TGTGCCAGCAGCCTAGCGGCCGGGGGGGGAAGGGAGACCCAGTACTTC.

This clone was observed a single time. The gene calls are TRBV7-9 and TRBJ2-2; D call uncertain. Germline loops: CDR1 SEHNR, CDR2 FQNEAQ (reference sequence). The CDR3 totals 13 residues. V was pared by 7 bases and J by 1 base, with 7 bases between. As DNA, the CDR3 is TGTGCCAGCACCGAACTGAACACCGGGGAGCTGTTTTTT. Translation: CASTELNTGELFF.

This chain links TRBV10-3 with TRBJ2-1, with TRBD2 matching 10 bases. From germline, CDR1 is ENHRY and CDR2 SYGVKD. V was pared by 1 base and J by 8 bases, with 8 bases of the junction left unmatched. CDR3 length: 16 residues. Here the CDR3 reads CAISEYSAGGPDEQFF. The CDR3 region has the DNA TGTGCCATCAGTGAGTATTCAGCGGGAGGGCCGGATGAGCAGTTCTTC.

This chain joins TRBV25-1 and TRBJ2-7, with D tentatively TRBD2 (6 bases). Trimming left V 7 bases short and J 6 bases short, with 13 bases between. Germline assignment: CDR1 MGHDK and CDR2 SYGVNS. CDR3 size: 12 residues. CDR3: CASTELEGEQYF. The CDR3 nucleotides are TGTGCCAGCACCGAATTGGAGGGCGAGCAGTACTTC.

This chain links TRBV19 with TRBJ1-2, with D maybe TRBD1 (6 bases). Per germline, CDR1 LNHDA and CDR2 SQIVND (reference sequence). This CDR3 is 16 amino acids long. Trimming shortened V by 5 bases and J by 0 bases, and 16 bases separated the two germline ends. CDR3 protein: CASSAPPGHSNYGYTF. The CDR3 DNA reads TGTGCCAGTAGTGCCCCGCCGGGACACTCTAACTATGGCTACACCTTC.

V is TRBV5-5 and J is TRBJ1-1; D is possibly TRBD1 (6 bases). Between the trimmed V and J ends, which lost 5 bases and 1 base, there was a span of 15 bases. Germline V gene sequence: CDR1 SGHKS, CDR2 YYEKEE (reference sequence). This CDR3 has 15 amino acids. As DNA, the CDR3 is TGTGCCAGCAGTCTCAGGGGTTTTGGGAACACTGAAGCTTTCTTT. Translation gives CASSLRGFGNTEAFF.